The rows below give T cell receptor beta chains drawn from one sample of a study of OX40 agonist ivuxolimab in advanced cancers. Clones were read by immunoSEQ multiplex PCR, and TCRdb kept only the in-frame ones, dropping some. The table shows 8,000 to 10,000 clones, with 80% to 90% occurring only once. The sample was CD4+ or CD8+ T cells sorted from blood, taken in a trial of the OX40 agonist ivuxolimab. The receptors originated from an adult with an advanced solid tumor such as melanoma, head and neck, liver or kidney cancer. Both conserved end residues are part of each CDR3. A D gene is named only where the DNA matches it firmly. Not every row has a clone size; where given, it reads once, few, many or a size class.

d_gene,j_gene,v_gene,abundance,CDR3nt,CDR3aa
NA,TRBJ1-2,TRBV25-1,NA,TGTGCCAGCAGTGACAACTATGGCTACACCTTC,CASSDNYGYTF
NA,TRBJ1-4,TRBV28,NA,TGTGCCAGCATCGAAGGGTCAGGGTCGAAACTGTTTTTT,CASIEGSGSKLFF
NA,TRBJ1-2,TRBV5-6,NA,TGTGCCAGCAGCTTGGTCAGGGGCGGAGGCTACACCTTC,CASSLVRGGGYTF
TRBD1,TRBJ1-1,TRBV5-6,NA,TGTGCCAGCAGCTCCAGGACAGGGGGCCGGCTGAACACTGAAGCTTTCTTT,CASSSRTGGRLNTEAFF
TRBD2,TRBJ2-5,TRBV10-1,few,TGCGCCAGCAGTGAAAGCGGGAGTCGTTTTGAGACCCAGTACTTC,CASSESGSRFETQYF
TRBD2,TRBJ2-3,TRBV10-3,NA,TGTGCCATCAGCATACTAGCGGGAGGGCCAGTAGATACGCAGTATTTT,CAISILAGGPVDTQYF
NA,TRBJ2-7,TRBV27,NA,TGTGCCAGCAGTTCTTCCTTTATAGCCCGCTACGAGCAGTACTTC,CASSSSFIARYEQYF
TRBD2,TRBJ2-7,TRBV13,few,TGTGCCAGCAGCTCGGGACTAGCGGGATCCGAGCAGTACTTC,CASSSGLAGSEQYF
NA,TRBJ2-7,TRBV7-9,NA,TGTGCCAGCAGCCCCAGGGCGGCAGATACCTACGAGCAGTACTTC,CASSPRAADTYEQYF
NA,TRBJ1-5,TRBV6-1,large,TGTGCCAGCAGCCAGGGGATCAGCAATCAGCCCCAGCATTTT,CASSQGISNQPQHF
NA,TRBJ2-7,TRBV5-1,NA,TGCGCCAGCAGCAGAGGACCTTCGAGGGAGCAGTACTTC,CASSRGPSREQYF
NA,TRBJ2-7,TRBV7-2,NA,TGTGCCAGCAGTCGGGCCCTCCGGGGAGCCTACGAGCAGTACTTC,CASSRALRGAYEQYF
TRBD2,TRBJ2-1,TRBV7-6,NA,TGTGCCAGCCGACTAGGGCCCGGGGGGGACCAACAGTTCTTC,CASRLGPGGDQQFF
NA,TRBJ2-7,TRBV2,NA,TGTGCCAGCAGGGAAGGCTACGAGCAGTACTTC,CASREGYEQYF
TRBD1,TRBJ1-4,TRBV2,NA,TGTGCCAGCAGTGAAGGGACAGGGGGTGAAAAACTGTTTTTT,CASSEGTGGEKLFF
NA,TRBJ2-5,TRBV5-4,NA,TGTGCCAGCAGCTTGAGAGGGGAGGAGACCCAGTACTTC,CASSLRGEETQYF
NA,TRBJ2-1,TRBV5-6,NA,TGTGCCAGCAGCTTTGGACGTAGCTCCTACAATGAGCAGTTCTTC,CASSFGRSSYNEQFF
NA,TRBJ2-7,TRBV12-5,NA,TGTGCTAGTCAGGGGCCCAGCTCCTACGAGCAGTACTTC,CASQGPSSYEQYF